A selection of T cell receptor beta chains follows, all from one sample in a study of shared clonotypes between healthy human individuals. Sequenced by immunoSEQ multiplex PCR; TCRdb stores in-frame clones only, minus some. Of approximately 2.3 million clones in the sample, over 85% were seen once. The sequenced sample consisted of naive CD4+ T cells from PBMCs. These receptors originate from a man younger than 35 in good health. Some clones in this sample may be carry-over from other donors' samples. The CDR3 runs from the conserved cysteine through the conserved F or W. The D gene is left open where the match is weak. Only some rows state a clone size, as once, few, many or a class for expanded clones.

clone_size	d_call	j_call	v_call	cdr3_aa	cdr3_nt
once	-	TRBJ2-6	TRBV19	CASSISPQGSVLTF	TGTGCCAGTAGTATATCGCCGCAGGGTAGCGTCCTGACTTTC
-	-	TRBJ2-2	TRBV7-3	CASSPKTDTGELFF	TGTGCCAGCAGCCCGAAAACAGACACCGGGGAGCTGTTTTTT
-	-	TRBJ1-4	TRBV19	CASSIRGRTNEKLFF	TGTGCCAGTAGTATTCGGGGACGGACTAATGAAAAACTGTTTTTT
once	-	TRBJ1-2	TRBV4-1	CASSQVREYRGYTF	TGCGCCAGCAGCCAAGTACGGGAATATAGGGGCTACACCTTC
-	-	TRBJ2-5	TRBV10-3	CAISGPQETQYF	TGTGCCATCAGTGGACCCCAAGAGACCCAGTACTTC
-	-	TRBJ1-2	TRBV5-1	CASSPGANYGYTF	TGCGCCAGCAGCCCGGGGGCGAACTATGGCTACACCTTC
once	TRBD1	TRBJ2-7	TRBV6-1	CAISWTGSSYEQYF	TGTGCCATCAGCTGGACAGGCAGCTCCTACGAGCAGTACTTC
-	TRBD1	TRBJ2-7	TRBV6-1	CASSVARQGSYEQYF	TGTGCCAGCAGTGTCGCCCGACAGGGCTCCTACGAGCAGTACTTC
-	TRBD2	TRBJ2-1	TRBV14	CASSPPGLPFDNEQFF	TGTGCCAGCAGCCCCCCGGGACTACCATTCGACAATGAGCAGTTCTTC
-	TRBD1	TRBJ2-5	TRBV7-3	CASSQDRGWGETQYF	TGTGCCAGCAGCCAAGACAGGGGTTGGGGAGAGACCCAGTACTTC
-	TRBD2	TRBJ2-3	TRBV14	CASSLLAGDPDTQYF	TGTGCCAGCAGCCTTCTAGCGGGAGACCCAGATACGCAGTATTTT
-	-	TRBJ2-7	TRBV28	CASSIGQTYEQYF	TGTGCCAGCAGTATAGGACAAACCTACGAGCAGTACTTC
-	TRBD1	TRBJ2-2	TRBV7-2	CASSANQGVTGELFF	TGTGCCAGCAGCGCGAACCAGGGGGTCACCGGGGAGCTGTTTTTT
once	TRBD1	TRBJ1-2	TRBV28	CASSSRTGGWDGYTF	TGTGCCAGCAGTTCAAGGACAGGGGGCTGGGATGGCTACACCTTC
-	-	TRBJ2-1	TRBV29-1	CSVARGDTYNEQFF	TGCAGCGTTGCCCGCGGGGATACGTACAATGAGCAGTTCTTC
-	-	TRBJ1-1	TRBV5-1	CASSQDLQRRGTEAFF	TGCGCCAGCAGCCAGGACTTACAGCGGAGGGGCACTGAAGCTTTCTTT
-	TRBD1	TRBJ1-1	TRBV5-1	CASSSFASGGTEAFF	TGCGCCAGCAGCTCTTTCGCATCAGGGGGCACTGAAGCTTTCTTT
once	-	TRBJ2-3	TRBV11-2	CASSLVTRGTQYF	TGTGCCAGCAGCTTAGTTACCCGTGGTACGCAGTATTTT
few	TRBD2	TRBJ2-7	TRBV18	CASSDGQAGYEQYF	TGTGCCAGCTCTGATGGACAAGCGGGATACGAGCAGTACTTC
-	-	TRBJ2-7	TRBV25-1	CASRRTANTYEQYF	TGTGCCAGCAGAAGGACAGCAAATACCTACGAGCAGTACTTC
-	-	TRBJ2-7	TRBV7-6	CASSRNSGEGGEQYF	TGTGCCAGCAGCCGGAATAGCGGAGAAGGTGGGGAGCAGTACTTC
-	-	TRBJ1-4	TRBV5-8	CASSPRTVWEKLFF	TGTGCCAGCAGCCCCAGGACGGTTTGGGAAAAACTGTTTTTT
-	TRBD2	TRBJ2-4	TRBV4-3	CASSQEPQRGDIQYF	TGCGCCAGCAGCCAAGAACCCCAGCGGGGGGACATTCAGTACTTC
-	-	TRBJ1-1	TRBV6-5	CASSLRGANTEAFF	TGTGCCAGCAGTTTGCGAGGAGCGAACACTGAAGCTTTCTTT
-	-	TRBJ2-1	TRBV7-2	CASSLGAVSYNEQFF	TGTGCCAGCAGCTTAGGAGCAGTCTCCTACAATGAGCAGTTCTTC
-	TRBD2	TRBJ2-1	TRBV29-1	CSVQRTSGVGGHEQFF	TGCAGCGTCCAGAGGACTAGCGGGGTGGGAGGCCATGAGCAGTTCTTC
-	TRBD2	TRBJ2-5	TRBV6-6	CASSPLLGLASETQYF	TGTGCCAGCAGCCCCCTGTTGGGACTAGCGAGTGAGACCCAGTACTTC
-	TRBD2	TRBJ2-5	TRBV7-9	CSAAGGRETQYF	TGCTCTGCTGCGGGCGGGAGAGAGACCCAGTACTTC
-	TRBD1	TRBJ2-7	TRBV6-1	CASRQRTGPGYEQYF	TGTGCCAGCAGGCAGAGGACAGGGCCTGGATACGAGCAGTACTTC
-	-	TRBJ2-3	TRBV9	CASSPRFTDTQYF	TGTGCCAGCAGCCCACGATTCACAGATACGCAGTATTTT
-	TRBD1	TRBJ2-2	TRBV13	CASSASGTANTGELFF	TGTGCCAGCAGCGCCTCCGGGACAGCGAACACCGGGGAGCTGTTTTTT
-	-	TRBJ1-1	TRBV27	CASSLRGGTEAFF	TGTGCCAGCAGCCTCAGAGGGGGCACTGAAGCTTTCTTT
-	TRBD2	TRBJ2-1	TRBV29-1	CSVGTSGRVYEQFF	TGCAGCGTGGGGACTAGCGGGAGGGTATATGAGCAGTTCTTC
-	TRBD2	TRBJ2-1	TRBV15	CATSSPSVQRGYNEQFF	TGTGCCACCAGCAGCCCGTCGGTCCAGCGGGGTTACAATGAGCAGTTCTTC
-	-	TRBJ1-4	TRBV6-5	CASSYSAGREKLFF	TGTGCCAGCAGTTACTCGGCAGGAAGGGAAAAACTGTTTTTT
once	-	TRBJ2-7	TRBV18	CASSPPQADEQYF	TGTGCCAGCTCACCTCCGCAGGCTGACGAGCAGTACTTC
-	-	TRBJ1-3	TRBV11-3	CASSLVGFSGNTIYF	TGTGCCAGCAGCTTAGTAGGGTTCTCTGGAAACACCATATATTTT
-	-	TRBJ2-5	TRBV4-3	CASSLTTGGETQYF	TGCGCCAGCAGCCTTACGACAGGAGGAGAGACCCAGTACTTC
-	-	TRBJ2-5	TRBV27	CASATGRWPETQYF	TGTGCCAGCGCTACGGGGAGGTGGCCAGAGACCCAGTACTTC
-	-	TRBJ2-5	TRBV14	CASSQKIVETQYF	TGTGCCAGCAGCCAGAAAATCGTGGAGACCCAGTACTTC
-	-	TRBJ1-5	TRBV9	CASGPGEVERNQPQHF	TGTGCCAGCGGACCAGGAGAAGTTGAGCGCAATCAGCCCCAGCATTTT
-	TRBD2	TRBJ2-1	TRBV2	CASSRTRAAGNEQFF	TGTGCCAGCAGTCGGACTAGGGCGGCGGGGAATGAGCAGTTCTTC
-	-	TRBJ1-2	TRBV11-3	CATRQNYGYTF	TGTGCCACCAGGCAGAACTATGGCTACACCTTC
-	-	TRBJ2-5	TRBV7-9	CASSLPGTNRETQYF	TGTGCCAGCAGCTTACCCGGGACAAACCGGGAGACCCAGTACTTC
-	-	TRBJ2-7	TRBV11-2	CASSLGLQPYYEQYF	TGTGCCAGCAGCTTAGGGTTACAGCCTTACTACGAGCAGTACTTC
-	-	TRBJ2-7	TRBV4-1	CASSQGGTVKYF	TGCGCCAGCAGCCAAGGGGGCACAGTAAAGTACTTC
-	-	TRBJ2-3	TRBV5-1	CASRGTPDTDTQYF	TGCGCCAGCAGAGGGACCCCTGACACAGATACGCAGTATTTT
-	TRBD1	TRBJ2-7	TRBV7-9	CASSRDRGSDEQYF	TGTGCCAGCAGCCGTGACAGGGGAAGCGACGAGCAGTACTTC
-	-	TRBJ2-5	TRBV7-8	CASKTGLETQYF	TGTGCCAGTAAAACAGGCTTGGAGACCCAGTACTTC
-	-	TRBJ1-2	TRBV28	CASSPPPGAGYTF	TGTGCCAGCAGTCCCCCGCCCGGAGCAGGCTACACCTTC
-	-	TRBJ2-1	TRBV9	CASSVASRGSLNEQFF	TGTGCCAGCAGCGTAGCCTCTCGAGGTTCGTTGAATGAGCAGTTCTTC
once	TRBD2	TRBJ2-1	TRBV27	CASSLTLLAGVIHEQFF	TGTGCCAGCAGTTTAACTTTACTAGCGGGAGTGATCCATGAGCAGTTCTTC
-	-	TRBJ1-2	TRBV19	CASSQSGAGYGYTF	TGTGCCAGTAGCCAGTCGGGGGCGGGATATGGCTACACCTTC
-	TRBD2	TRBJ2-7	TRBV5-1	CASAGSSGGYEQYF	TGCGCCAGCGCCGGCTCTAGCGGGGGTTACGAGCAGTACTTC
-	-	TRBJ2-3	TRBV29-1	CSVGPGRDTQYF	TGCAGCGTTGGTCCCGGAAGAGATACGCAGTATTTT